The clone carrying this T cell receptor (beta chain) came up a few times. The CDR3 is 14 residues long. Looked up from germline, CDR1 is SGHTA and CDR2 is FQGNSA. The J segment lost 7 bases and the V segment lost 3 bases, leaving 2 bases of the junction unmatched. Per the original data handling: Nucleated cell number was recorded as an estimate derived from reference gene primer amplification. Sequencing used immunoSEQ multiplex PCR; TCRdb keeps in-frame clones, though not all of them. The V and J calls and clone size were taken over from that table, and D and trimming were inferred from the DNA. The repertoire holds 94,000 or so clones, with approximately 82% as singletons. This specimen belongs to a study of blood T cell repertoires in COVID-19.

The sequence was obtained from a man aged 60 to 75 with acute or convalescent COVID-19. The chain carries TRBV7-2 and TRBJ2-1; TRBD2 agrees at 11 bases. Sequencing used peripheral blood. The CDR3 spells CASSLASGGNEQFF. The DNA for the CDR3 is TGTGCCAGCAGCTTGGCTAGCGGGGGGAATGAGCAGTTCTTC.